This TCR beta chain originates from a study of T cell changes during pregnancy in multiple sclerosis. The V gene's germline CDR1 is SGDLS and CDR2 YYNGEE. CDR3 size: 14 residues. V dropped 1 base and J dropped 4 bases, with 11 bases sitting between them. TCRdb's copy holds only in-frame clones and misses some; the assay was immunoSEQ multiplex PCR. The data contain around 41,000 clones, about 89% of them seen just once; the ten biggest clones take up less than 0.5%. The rearrangement joins TRBV9 to TRBJ2-5; D is possibly TRBD1 (6 bases). The receptor comes from a female donor in good health, enrolled as a control in a pregnancy study. This material consisted of CD4+ T cells from peripheral blood mononuclear cells, taken in the third trimester of pregnancy. The CDR3 protein is CASSVRGLAETQYF. CDR3 nucleotide sequence: TGTGCCAGCAGCGTAAGGGGGTTAGCAGAGACCCAGTACTTC.